This record covers a single T cell receptor (beta chain). Its antigen is currently unknown. The data derive from a study of T cell responses to AZD1222 COVID-19 vaccine. Notes on the study in general: Clonal diversity was possibly underestimated; the donors were predominantly white British and more often female.

Trimming stripped 3 bases from V and 6 bases from J, with 15 bases between. The V gene's germline CDR1 is SGHVS and CDR2 FNYEAQ. The CDR3 length is 15 residues. TCRdb's table, derived via immunoSEQ multiplex PCR, lists solely in-frame clones and lacks some. Found here are 180,000 or so clones, approximately 93% of them singletons; the top ten hold over 0.95%. The rearrangement links TRBV7-6 to TRBJ2-1; D remains ambiguous. Sequencing was performed on peripheral blood, taken 28 days after the second AZD1222 dose. The receptor was derived from an adult who received the AZD1222 COVID-19 vaccine. Written as DNA, the CDR3 is TGTGCCAGCAGCTTGATCCCATTTGAACCCAATGAGCAGTTCTTC. Protein sequence: CASSLIPFEPNEQFF. Drawing the rest from reference TRBV7-6 and TRBJ2-1, the complete variable domain is GAGVSQSPRYKVTKRGQDVALRCDPISGHVSLYWYRQALGQGPEFLTYFNYEAQQDKSGLPNDRFSAERPEGSISTLTIQRTEQRDSAMYRCASSLIPFEPNEQFFGPGTRLTVL.